Listed below are T cell receptor beta chains from one sample, sequenced in a study of T cell changes during pregnancy in multiple sclerosis. Sequencing was performed with immunoSEQ multiplex PCR; in TCRdb, only in-frame clones are kept and a portion is missing. The table shows about 51,000 clones, with 85% to 95% occurring only once. Source: CD4+ T cells from peripheral blood mononuclear cells, taken in the third trimester of pregnancy. The receptors were gathered from a female donor with multiple sclerosis, enrolled in a pregnancy study. Each CDR3 is given with its conserved first and last residue. The order of the fields is CDR3 protein, CDR3 DNA, J gene, clone size, V gene, D gene. The D gene is left open where the match is weak. Expanded clones get a size class; other rows say once, few or many, or leave the size out.

CASSPVAGAETQYF	TGTGCCAGCAGCCCCGTAGCGGGAGCGGAGACCCAGTACTTC	TRBJ2-5	-	TRBV11-1	TRBD2
CASSYSREFNYGYTF	TGTGCCAGCAGTTATAGTCGGGAGTTTAACTATGGCTACACCTTC	TRBJ1-2	few	TRBV6-5	-
CASSARTGEETQYF	TGTGCCAGCAGTGCAAGGACAGGGGAAGAGACCCAGTACTTC	TRBJ2-5	-	TRBV2	TRBD1
CASSQIEVPGTGYLFF	TGTGCCAGCAGCCAGATAGAGGTACCCGGGACAGGGTATCTGTTTTTT	TRBJ1-4	-	TRBV4-2	TRBD1
CATSRVAVAGFSGELFF	TGTGCCACCAGCAGAGTAGCGGTAGCGGGTTTTTCCGGGGAGCTGTTTTTT	TRBJ2-2	-	TRBV15	TRBD2
CASSLPSGRLGQYF	TGTGCCAGCAGTTTGCCTAGCGGGAGATTAGGGCAGTACTTC	TRBJ2-7	-	TRBV28	TRBD2
CSVGTGNQETQYF	TGCAGCGTTGGGACAGGTAACCAAGAGACCCAGTACTTC	TRBJ2-5	-	TRBV29-1	TRBD1
CASRQGANEKLFF	TGTGCCAGCAGACAGGGCGCTAATGAAAAACTGTTTTTT	TRBJ1-4	-	TRBV4-2	-
CASRDNSYNEQFF	TGTGCCAGCAGGGACAACTCCTACAATGAGCAGTTCTTC	TRBJ2-1	-	TRBV28	-
CASSPSAVGTSGRFIDTQYF	TGTGCCAGCTCACCGTCGGCGGTCGGGACTAGCGGGAGATTTATAGATACGCAGTATTTT	TRBJ2-3	-	TRBV18	TRBD2
CSVERFRDTEAFF	TGCAGCGTTGAACGGTTCAGGGACACTGAAGCTTTCTTT	TRBJ1-1	-	TRBV29-1	-
CASREQGYANTGELFF	TGTGCCAGCAGGGAACAGGGGTACGCGAACACCGGGGAGCTGTTTTTT	TRBJ2-2	few	TRBV7-2	TRBD1
CASSENAQGGTEAFF	TGTGCCAGCAGTGAAAACGCGCAGGGAGGAACTGAAGCTTTCTTT	TRBJ1-1	-	TRBV6-1	-
CASSLAGPSSYEQYF	TGTGCCAGCAGCTTAGCGGGACCCAGCTCCTACGAGCAGTACTTC	TRBJ2-7	-	TRBV28	TRBD2
CASSYILSGANVLTF	TGTGCCAGCAGTTACATTCTATCTGGGGCCAACGTCCTGACTTTC	TRBJ2-6	-	TRBV6-5	-
CAISESSVSNQPQHF	TGTGCCATCAGTGAGTCGTCAGTGAGCAATCAGCCCCAGCATTTT	TRBJ1-5	-	TRBV10-3	-
CASSLAGGRAVNEQFF	TGTGCCAGCAGCTTGGCGGGCGGGAGGGCCGTCAATGAGCAGTTCTTC	TRBJ2-1	-	TRBV7-9	TRBD2
CASSGRDINSPLHF	TGTGCCAGCAGTGGCCGGGACATTAATTCACCCCTCCACTTT	TRBJ1-6	once	TRBV2	-
CASSQDPAGGGQETQYF	TGTGCCAGCAGCCAAGACCCAGCGGGGGGAGGGCAAGAGACCCAGTACTTC	TRBJ2-5	-	TRBV4-2	TRBD2
CAISESGVGTTNQPQHF	TGTGCCATCAGTGAGTCTGGAGTCGGGACAACAAATCAGCCCCAGCATTTT	TRBJ1-5	-	TRBV10-3	-
CASSLVGGTSTDTQYF	TGCGCCAGCAGTCTTGTTGGGGGGACTAGCACAGATACGCAGTATTTT	TRBJ2-3	-	TRBV5-1	-
CATNRGQGGYTF	TGTGCCACCAACCGAGGACAGGGAGGCTACACCTTC	TRBJ1-2	-	TRBV28	TRBD1
CASSSLSAGGYNEQFF	TGTGCCAGCTCGTCCCTCTCCGCGGGGGGGTACAATGAGCAGTTCTTC	TRBJ2-1	-	TRBV18	TRBD2
CASSLRGVGYTF	TGTGCCAGCAGTCTACGGGGTGTTGGCTACACCTTC	TRBJ1-2	-	TRBV2	-
CASSWGLSTDTQYF	TGTGCCAGCAGCTGGGGACTCTCCACAGATACGCAGTATTTT	TRBJ2-3	-	TRBV6-5	-
CASSLSGERYEQYF	TGTGCCAGCAGCCTTAGCGGGGAAAGATACGAGCAGTACTTC	TRBJ2-7	-	TRBV13	TRBD2
CAIRLAGANGELFF	TGTGCCATCAGACTAGCGGGGGCCAACGGGGAGCTGTTTTTT	TRBJ2-2	-	TRBV10-3	TRBD2
CASSRDRVATGELFF	TGTGCCAGCAGCCGGGACAGGGTAGCGACCGGGGAGCTGTTTTTT	TRBJ2-2	-	TRBV6-1	TRBD1
CASSPPGIQDYNEQFF	TGTGCCAGCTCACCACCGGGCATACAGGACTACAATGAGCAGTTCTTC	TRBJ2-1	-	TRBV18	-
CASTAQAGPGSYEQYF	TGCGCCAGCACTGCCCAGGCGGGACCGGGATCCTACGAGCAGTACTTC	TRBJ2-7	-	TRBV5-1	-
CASISTLANTGELFF	TGTGCCAGCATTTCGACTCTAGCGAACACCGGGGAGCTGTTTTTT	TRBJ2-2	-	TRBV6-1	-
CASSFSMAPTPLYGYTF	TGTGCCAGCAGTTTTAGTATGGCCCCGACTCCACTCTATGGCTACACCTTC	TRBJ1-2	-	TRBV27	-
CASTLSPAENEQFF	TGTGCCAGCACCTTAAGCCCCGCGGAGAATGAGCAGTTCTTC	TRBJ2-1	-	TRBV28	-
CASTPGGAKEKLFF	TGTGCCAGCACGCCCGGGGGGGCAAAAGAAAAACTGTTTTTT	TRBJ1-4	once	TRBV7-6	-
CASSLSISRGNEKLFF	TGTGCCAGCAGTTTATCGATAAGCAGGGGGAATGAAAAACTGTTTTTT	TRBJ1-4	-	TRBV27	TRBD1
CASSFTREANYEQYF	TGTGCCAGTAGTTTCACCCGGGAGGCTAACTACGAGCAGTACTTC	TRBJ2-7	-	TRBV19	TRBD2
CASNPSGGIGGYTF	TGTGCCAGCAACCCTTCAGGGGGCATAGGTGGCTACACCTTC	TRBJ1-2	-	TRBV6-4	TRBD1
CASSLVGGGSTGELFF	TGTGCCAGCAGCTTGGTAGGGGGCGGTAGCACCGGGGAGCTGTTTTTT	TRBJ2-2	-	TRBV5-4	TRBD1
CASSVDSGQPQHF	TGTGCCAGCAGTGTGGACAGTGGACAGCCCCAGCATTTT	TRBJ1-5	-	TRBV2	-
CASSMGQPYEQYF	TGTGCCAGCAGTATGGGACAGCCCTACGAGCAGTACTTC	TRBJ2-7	-	TRBV25-1	TRBD1
CASSPPSHRPNTGELFF	TGTGCCAGCAGCCCACCCTCACACAGGCCGAACACCGGGGAGCTGTTTTTT	TRBJ2-2	once	TRBV7-2	-